The entry below gives a single TCR beta chain sequence along with its context. This sample was included in a study of blood T cell repertoires in COVID-19. Overall study: Sources were T cells, B-cell-depleted T cells, or PBMCs; the material itself was cDNA or gDNA.

TCRdb's copy holds only in-frame clones and misses some; the assay was immunoSEQ multiplex PCR. Of roughly 360,000 clones listed, 70% to 85% are singletons. The CDR3 length is 15 residues. In germline, CDR1 is WNHNN, CDR2 SYGVQD (reference sequence). V was clipped by 4 bases and J by 9 bases; unmatched bases: 7. The clonotype comes from a human donor with acute or convalescent COVID-19. The donor label of this sample is uncertain. The V call is TRBV10-1, the J call TRBJ2-1; 12 positions agree with TRBD2. The sample consisted of peripheral blood. The CDR3 DNA reads as TGCGCCAGCAGTGCCTCTAGCGGGAGGGCCGCTGAGCAGTTCTTC. Translating gives CASSASSGRAAEQFF.